Sequencing of this T cell receptor (beta chain) was carried out in a study of blood T cells in healthy people across ages. This CDR3 spans 15 amino acids. V lost 4 bases, J lost 7 bases, and 17 bases lay in between. CDR1 and CDR2 from the germline V gene are MNHEY and SVGAGI. Alongside a J-beta primer mix, a sample-barcoded 5' primer served in a second PCR lasting about 6 to 11 cycles. TCRdb analysed the 5' RACE reads with MiXCR anew, one entry per CDR3 protein. The profile shows about 640,000 distinct CDR3 sequences, under 65% of them singletons. This clonotype was detected a few times. This receptor was taken from a man aged 55-75 years in good health. The sample comprised blood. This chain links TRBV6-5 with TRBJ1-5; D perhaps matches TRBD1 (5 bases). The DNA for the CDR3 is TGTGCCAGCAGTTTACGCCGGGACCAAAGGCAGCCCCAGCATTTT. Translating it yields CASSLRRDQRQPQHF.